The T cell receptor (beta chain) described here comes from a study of cytomegalovirus exposure and HLA in healthy donors (dated by TCRdb to about 2017). Describing the broader study: According to an earlier analysis of 587 of the donors, roughly 180 million T cells yielded 117 million unique TCR beta sequences and about 280 Gb of sequence data. Around 320 gigabases of sequencing data and approximately 80 million unique TCR sequences were included in an early release covering around 650 HLA-typed donors. To predict cytomegalovirus infection status, the study brought together high-throughput TCR immunosequencing, statistical association of individual TCRs with disease status, and machine learning. Across 300 to 400 genotyped donors of the cohort, an average of approximately 240,000 unique TCR beta nucleotide sequences per donor were sequenced, and approximately 19% of those sequences were non-productive. Of the roughly 400 genotyped donors, about 80% fell in the genetic ancestry cluster associated with self-reported Caucasian donors. Donor age, sex, ethnicity and CMV serostatus were compiled alongside the repertoire data. Besides the first cohort of some 670 subjects, a separate validation cohort made up of around 120 different subjects was used. HLA typing included class I and class II loci at four-digit resolution. Genome-wide SNP genotypes for about 60% of the roughly 670 donors were used in a later genetic analysis, which treated that subset as a discovery cohort. Because of strong linkage in the cohort, five DR-DQ haplotypes were treated as single units for association and clustering. An earlier analysis of 587 of the donors applied high-throughput TCR beta sequencing to assess whether each TCR beta V gene segment acted as functional or pseudogenic. The study profiled the T cell repertoires of hundreds of subjects by immunosequencing and related them to cytomegalovirus serostatus. Rather than drawing on any new phenotypic data, the later analysis identified candidate immune exposures from TCR beta sequences and the way those sequences occurred across donors. The number of donors typed differed by locus, with roughly 629-640 for A, B, C, DRB1 and DQB1, around 500 for DQA1, about 610 for DPA1, and approximately 470 for DPB1. The study aimed to test whether cataloging public T cell receptors could reveal signatures of past pathogen exposure. To study patterns of TCR occurrence, a later analysis re-analyzed previously published TCR beta repertoires from around 700 donors and added high-resolution HLA genotyping. All discovery cohort repertoires had been generated on a single sequencing platform. Study-level results and caveats: A further reported finding was that TCR beta sequences accurately predicted the HLA-A and HLA-B alleles for most subjects in the first cohort. In a later analysis, most CMV-associated TCR beta chains were found to appear HLA-restricted, with HLA associations seemingly driven largely by CMV exposure. Because counts were too low, some 17 rarely observed V segments, including chromosome 9 orphons, were excluded from the earlier analysis of around 590 of the donors. Immune exposure information for the cohort was limited to CMV serostatus. In a later analysis, TCR association rates were found to vary across HLA loci, with the most associated TCRs seen for DRB1 alleles and the fewest for HLA-C alleles. An earlier analysis of approximately 540 of the donors showed that most TCR beta V segments appeared in productive rearrangements either about 87% or about 30% of the time, which broadly matched IMGT annotations. Because HLA typing was unavailable for some donors at each locus, only the typed subset was used in association tests. In the study, roughly 160 TCR beta chains were listed as associated with cytomegalovirus. A later genetic analysis reported fewer N-insertions in productive TCRs among donors in an Asian-associated ancestry cluster than the roughly 700-donor mean. According to a later analysis, parvovirus B19, influenza, CMV and Epstein-Barr virus appeared linked to several top co-occurrence clusters. Correlated functional status among segregating V segments might be attributable to linkage disequilibrium, but an unknown experimental factor could not be ruled out. The cohort was sequenced for TCR beta chains only, and without alpha or paired-chain data the features that could be detected were limited. A later analysis found that HLA-associated TCR beta chains were more clonally expanded and had lower generation probabilities than equally common non-associated chains. Assigning TCR associations to individual alleles was difficult when HLA alleles, especially DR and DQ, strongly co-occurred. Because the 87-base-pair reads could not distinguish some IMGT-functional V segments, including TRBV6-2 and TRBV6-3, those segments were excluded. Presence/absence analyses assumed roughly uniform sequencing depth across donors, an assumption that may not hold. Most TCR sequences were seen in very few donors, while some public TCRs were found in many individuals. In vitro tests confirmed that three of the cytomegalovirus-associated TCR beta chains recognize cytomegalovirus antigens. The sequencing pipeline was judged likely to have produced a cluster of highly shared sequence variants as a technical artifact. In a later genetic analysis, a missense DCLRE1C variant was associated with V-gene and J-gene trimming of TCR beta chains, and the association was replicated in an independent cohort. According to the authors, the approach could potentially be generalized to other disease states and immunological phenotypes. Specific HLA alleles were associated with 15,000 to 20,000 TCR beta sequences at a false discovery rate of 0.05 in a later analysis. In both the original and validation cohorts, the classifier was reported to diagnose cytomegalovirus status with high specificity and sensitivity.

In total, approximately 610 healthy bone marrow donors made up the cohort. Cohort members were all nominally healthy when sampled, although unrecorded immune exposures were likely present. The donor was CMV seronegative and was included in the group of 352 seronegative cohort members. Each donor provided a peripheral blood sample, and peripheral blood mononuclear cells were used for TCR beta sequencing. The Qiagen DNeasy Blood Extraction Kit was used to extract genomic DNA from the blood cell samples. Turning to this clone: This receptor's antigen is unknown. Base qualities were left out, and no much larger clone turns up one base away.

The germline V gene yields SQVTM for CDR1 and ANQGSEA for CDR2. Between the V and J ends, shortened by 5 bases and 4 bases respectively, the junction contains 10 bases. Taken from cysteine to phenylalanine, the CDR3 has 12 residues. Just the 36-base CDR3 DNA is kept, in frame starting at base 1. Library construction relied on the immunoSEQ multiplex PCR assay. For the multiplex PCR, a mixture combining 60 forward primers for TCR Vbeta segments and 13 reverse primers for TCR Jbeta segments was used. A multiplex PCR assay on genomic DNA amplified the CDR3 region of rearranged TCR beta genes. On the Illumina HiSeq System, the amplified TCR beta libraries were sequenced as 87-base-pair reads. The published analysis was carried out like this. A later analysis counted 75 million to 100 million unique TCR beta chains across the 600 to 850 repertoires, and 9.5 million to 11 million of these chains were shared by at least two donors. To remove PCR and sequencing errors, raw reads were error-corrected and collapsed into unique sequences using a nearest-neighbor algorithm that merged closely related sequences. To assign V, D and J gene segments, CDR3 sequences were aligned to IMGT reference sequences. Each retained sequence needed at least a six-nucleotide match to both a V gene segment and a J gene segment. A rearrangement was called productive if the CDR3 had no stop codons and remained in frame with V and J, and every other rearrangement was called non-productive. Following IMGT convention, CDR3 was defined as the stretch from the second conserved V-encoded cysteine to the conserved J-encoded phenylalanine. The earlier analysis of roughly 590 of the donors excluded sequences that lacked an unambiguous match to a single V gene segment. An earlier analysis of some 610 of the donors called V segments functional above 56.7% productive rearrangements and segregating when the between-donor standard deviation exceeded 5%. A statistical classification framework was built for diagnosing cytomegalovirus status from the catalog of TCR beta chain sequences. In a later analysis, V and J genes were assigned by comparing TCR nucleotide sequences against IMGT/GENE-DB human TR gene sequences. The TCRdist pipeline was used in a later analysis to assign CDR3 sequences and most-parsimonious VDJ recombination scenarios. In a later analysis, each TCR beta chain was defined by its CDR3 amino acid sequence together with its V-gene family, and reads without a unique V-gene family were excluded. A later analysis removed over 500 highly shared, low-generation-probability nucleotide sequences to deal with suspected cross-contamination and a sequencing artifact. For each public chain, a later analysis derived a clonal expansion index from normalized ranks of inferred template counts within each repertoire. In a later analysis, generation probabilities were computed with a VDJ recombination model fitted to out-of-frame rearrangements, and the resulting probabilities were checked against IGoR. Hypergeometric tests were used in a later analysis to score TCR-TCR, TCR-HLA and TCR-CMV co-occurrence, with a repertoire-size bias correction applied to the TCR pairs. To estimate false discovery rates, a later analysis permuted the HLA or CMV assignments 20 times. In a later analysis, co-occurring TCRs were grouped using DBSCAN, with TCRdist sequence similarity added in when clustering inside HLA-allele-positive subsets. Co-occurrence clustering excluded repertoires with fewer than 30,000 or more than 120,000 public chains, plus five with anomalous nucleotide sharing. Imported from immuneACCESS, the table was reduced by TCRdb to in-frame sequences with V and J called. These copies leave out some clones; in studies compared against another copy, an unresolved V gene accounts for under half, and the cause of the remainder is not known. The V and J calls and clone size are taken from that table; D and trimming were inferred from the DNA. The sample includes about 190,000 clones, with more than 80% observed a single time. The top ten hold under 0.85% of the sample.

The receptor was derived from a boy between 10 and 17 years old in good health and CMV-seronegative. The chain is made from TRBV29-1 and TRBJ2-3; TRBD2 is possibly the D segment (5 matching bases). Sequences were obtained from PBMCs. The nucleotide sequence reads as follows: TGCAGCGTTAAGGAGGTCGCAGATACGCAGTATTTT. Translation gives CSVKEVADTQYF.